A selection of T cell receptor beta chains follows, all from one sample in a study of graft-versus-host responses after intestinal transplantation. For these TCRs, the target antigens are not known. Profiling relied on immunoSEQ multiplex PCR, and the TCRdb table lists in-frame clones only, not all of them. The data contain fewer than 80,000 clones, around nine tenths of them singletons. Material: unstimulated CD8+ T cells sorted from spleen or lymph node cells, obtained before transplant. Receptors were obtained from a human donor who was the organ donor for an intestinal transplant. CDR3s include the opening cysteine and the closing phenylalanine or tryptophan. Each record gives: CDR3 protein, CDR3 DNA, J gene, D gene, V gene, clone size. A D gene is named only where the DNA matches it firmly. Size tells how often a clone was seen (once, few, many) or the class of an expanded clone, and some rows leave it out.

cdr3_aa: CASSIDPGRGRPQHF; cdr3_nt: TGTGCCAGTAGTATAGACCCCGGACGGGGTAGGCCCCAGCATTTT; j_call: TRBJ1-5; d_call: -; v_call: TRBV19; clone_size: once
cdr3_aa: CASSPGQGRGETQYF; cdr3_nt: TGCGCCAGCAGCCCTGGACAGGGAAGGGGGGAGACCCAGTACTTC; j_call: TRBJ2-5; d_call: TRBD1; v_call: TRBV4-1; clone_size: -
cdr3_aa: CASSLWGAGTEAFF; cdr3_nt: TGTGCCAGCAGTTTATGGGGTGCAGGCACTGAAGCTTTCTTT; j_call: TRBJ1-1; d_call: -; v_call: TRBV28; clone_size: -
cdr3_aa: CASSQTGRKTSGTYEQYF; cdr3_nt: TGTGCCAGCAGCCAAACGGGACGGAAGACTAGCGGGACTTACGAGCAGTACTTC; j_call: TRBJ2-7; d_call: TRBD2; v_call: TRBV28; clone_size: -
cdr3_aa: CATTPGSLHNYGYTF; cdr3_nt: TGTGCCACCACCCCTGGGAGCCTCCATAACTATGGCTACACCTTC; j_call: TRBJ1-2; d_call: -; v_call: TRBV5-8; clone_size: -
cdr3_aa: CASSPGQGNYGYTF; cdr3_nt: TGTGCCAGCAGTCCCGGACAGGGGAACTATGGCTACACCTTC; j_call: TRBJ1-2; d_call: TRBD1; v_call: TRBV5-5; clone_size: -
cdr3_aa: CASSREPTGDSNQPQHF; cdr3_nt: TGTGCCAGCAGCCGAGAACCCACCGGGGATAGCAATCAGCCCCAGCATTTT; j_call: TRBJ1-5; d_call: -; v_call: TRBV28; clone_size: -
cdr3_aa: CASRSITGSLTEAFF; cdr3_nt: TGTGCCAGCAGATCAATTACAGGGAGCCTCACTGAAGCTTTCTTT; j_call: TRBJ1-1; d_call: -; v_call: TRBV28; clone_size: -
cdr3_aa: CAISDLEDGGDRGYTEAFF; cdr3_nt: TGTGCCATCAGTGATTTAGAAGATGGAGGGGACAGGGGGTACACTGAAGCTTTCTTT; j_call: TRBJ1-1; d_call: TRBD1; v_call: TRBV10-3; clone_size: -
cdr3_aa: CASSAKGHQPQHF; cdr3_nt: TGTGCCAGCAGTGCGAAGGGGCATCAGCCCCAGCATTTT; j_call: TRBJ1-5; d_call: -; v_call: TRBV2; clone_size: -
cdr3_aa: CASSLGREWPYEQYF; cdr3_nt: TGTGCCAGCAGTTTAGGAAGGGAGTGGCCGTACGAGCAGTACTTC; j_call: TRBJ2-7; d_call: -; v_call: TRBV27; clone_size: once
cdr3_aa: CAISERRTGKDGYTF; cdr3_nt: TGTGCCATCAGTGAGAGGAGAACAGGGAAGGATGGCTACACCTTC; j_call: TRBJ1-2; d_call: -; v_call: TRBV10-3; clone_size: -
cdr3_aa: CASSWSLAPHEQYF; cdr3_nt: TGTGCCAGCAGTTGGTCCCTGGCCCCCCACGAGCAGTACTTC; j_call: TRBJ2-7; d_call: -; v_call: TRBV27; clone_size: -
cdr3_aa: CASSLVADTQYF; cdr3_nt: TGTGCCAGCAGCCTCGTCGCAGATACGCAGTATTTT; j_call: TRBJ2-3; d_call: -; v_call: TRBV7-2; clone_size: -
cdr3_aa: CASNGRANTGELFF; cdr3_nt: TGTGCCAGTAACGGGAGGGCCAACACCGGGGAGCTGTTTTTT; j_call: TRBJ2-2; d_call: TRBD2; v_call: TRBV19; clone_size: -
cdr3_aa: CASSQSLVTGKGSNYGYTF; cdr3_nt: TGCGCCAGCAGTCAATCGTTAGTAACAGGGAAGGGATCGAACTATGGCTACACCTTC; j_call: TRBJ1-2; d_call: -; v_call: TRBV23-1; clone_size: once
cdr3_aa: CASSPTSGRAGEQYF; cdr3_nt: TGTGCCAGCAGCCCCACTAGCGGGAGGGCCGGCGAGCAGTACTTC; j_call: TRBJ2-7; d_call: TRBD2; v_call: TRBV7-2; clone_size: -
cdr3_aa: CASSLGLVNEQFF; cdr3_nt: TGTGCCAGCAGCTTAGGACTAGTCAATGAGCAGTTCTTC; j_call: TRBJ2-1; d_call: -; v_call: TRBV7-9; clone_size: -
cdr3_aa: CASSLAAGVGYEQYF; cdr3_nt: TGTGCCAGCAGCTTAGCGGCGGGAGTTGGGTACGAGCAGTACTTC; j_call: TRBJ2-7; d_call: TRBD2; v_call: TRBV5-4; clone_size: -
cdr3_aa: CASSLGRNTGELFF; cdr3_nt: TGTGCCAGCAGTTTGGGGAGGAACACCGGGGAGCTGTTTTTT; j_call: TRBJ2-2; d_call: -; v_call: TRBV27; clone_size: -
cdr3_aa: CASRRTGDGDGYTF; cdr3_nt: TGTGCCAGCAGGAGGACAGGGGACGGTGATGGCTACACCTTC; j_call: TRBJ1-2; d_call: TRBD1; v_call: TRBV28; clone_size: -
cdr3_aa: CASSGQRFGTQYF; cdr3_nt: TGTGCCAGCAGTGGACAGCGTTTCGGGACCCAGTACTTC; j_call: TRBJ2-5; d_call: -; v_call: TRBV6-5; clone_size: -
cdr3_aa: CASSLGLASPSSYNEQFF; cdr3_nt: TGTGCCAGCAGCTTAGGCCTAGCCAGCCCGAGCTCCTACAATGAGCAGTTCTTC; j_call: TRBJ2-1; d_call: -; v_call: TRBV13; clone_size: -
cdr3_aa: CASSLAGGSGTEAFF; cdr3_nt: TGTGCCAGCAGCTTGGCCGGGGGTTCGGGCACTGAAGCTTTCTTT; j_call: TRBJ1-1; d_call: -; v_call: TRBV5-5; clone_size: -
cdr3_aa: CAWGWRGGTGELFF; cdr3_nt: TGTGCCTGGGGCTGGAGGGGAGGCACCGGGGAGCTGTTTTTT; j_call: TRBJ2-2; d_call: -; v_call: TRBV30; clone_size: -
cdr3_aa: CASRSMDSNEKLFF; cdr3_nt: TGTGCCAGCAGGTCCATGGACAGTAATGAAAAACTGTTTTTT; j_call: TRBJ1-4; d_call: -; v_call: TRBV28; clone_size: once
cdr3_aa: CASRPTSGRASYNEQFF; cdr3_nt: TGTGCCAGCAGACCGACTAGCGGGAGGGCCTCGTACAATGAGCAGTTCTTC; j_call: TRBJ2-1; d_call: TRBD2; v_call: TRBV27; clone_size: -
cdr3_aa: CASSMGQVYEQYF; cdr3_nt: TGTGCCAGTAGTATGGGACAGGTCTACGAGCAGTACTTC; j_call: TRBJ2-7; d_call: TRBD1; v_call: TRBV19; clone_size: -
cdr3_aa: CASSFSGRGYEQFF; cdr3_nt: TGTGCCAGCAGTTTTTCTGGGAGGGGCTATGAGCAGTTCTTC; j_call: TRBJ2-1; d_call: TRBD2; v_call: TRBV28; clone_size: -